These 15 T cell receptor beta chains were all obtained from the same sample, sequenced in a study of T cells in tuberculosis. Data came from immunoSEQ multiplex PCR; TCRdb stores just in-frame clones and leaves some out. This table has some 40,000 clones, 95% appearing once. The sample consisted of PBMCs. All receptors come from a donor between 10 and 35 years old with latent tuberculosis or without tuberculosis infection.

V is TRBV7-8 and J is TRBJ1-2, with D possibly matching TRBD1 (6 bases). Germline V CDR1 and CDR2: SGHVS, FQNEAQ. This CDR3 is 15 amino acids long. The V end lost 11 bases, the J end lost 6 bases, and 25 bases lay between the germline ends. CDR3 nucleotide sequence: TGTGCCGATAGCCTGTCAGGACAGCCATCGGATGGCTACACCTTC. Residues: CADSLSGQPSDGYTF.

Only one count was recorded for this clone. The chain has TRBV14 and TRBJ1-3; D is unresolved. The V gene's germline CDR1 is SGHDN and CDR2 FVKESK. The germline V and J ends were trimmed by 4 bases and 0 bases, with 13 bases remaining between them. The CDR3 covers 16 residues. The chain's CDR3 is CASSPGGAASGNTIYF. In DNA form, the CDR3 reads TGTGCCAGCAGCCCGGGAGGAGCAGCCTCTGGAAACACCATATATTTT.

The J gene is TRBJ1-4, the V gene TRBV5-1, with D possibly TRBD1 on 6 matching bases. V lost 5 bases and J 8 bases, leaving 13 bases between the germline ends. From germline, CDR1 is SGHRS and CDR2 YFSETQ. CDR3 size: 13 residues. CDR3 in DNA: TGCGCCAGCAGACAGGGAAGAGAGGAAAAACTGTTTTTT. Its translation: CASRQGREEKLFF. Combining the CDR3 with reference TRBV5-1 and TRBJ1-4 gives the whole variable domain KAGVTQTPRYLIKTRGQQVTLSCSPISGHRSVSWYQQTPGQGLQFLFEYFSETQRNKGNFPGRFSGRQFSNSRSEMNVSTLELGDSALYLCASRQGREEKLFFGSGTQLSVL.

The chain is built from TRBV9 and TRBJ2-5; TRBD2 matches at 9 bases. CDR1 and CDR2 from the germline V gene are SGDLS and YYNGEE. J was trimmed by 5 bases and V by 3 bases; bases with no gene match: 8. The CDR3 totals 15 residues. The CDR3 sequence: CASSGSGGTAETQYF. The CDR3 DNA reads TGTGCCAGCAGCGGAAGCGGGGGGACCGCTGAGACCCAGTACTTC.

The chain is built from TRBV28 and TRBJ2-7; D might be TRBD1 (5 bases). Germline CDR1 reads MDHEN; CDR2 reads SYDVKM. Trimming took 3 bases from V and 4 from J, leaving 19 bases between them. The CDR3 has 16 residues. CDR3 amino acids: CASSFSFSGHNYEQYF. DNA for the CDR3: TGTGCCAGCAGTTTTTCCTTTTCTGGACACAATTACGAGCAGTACTTC.

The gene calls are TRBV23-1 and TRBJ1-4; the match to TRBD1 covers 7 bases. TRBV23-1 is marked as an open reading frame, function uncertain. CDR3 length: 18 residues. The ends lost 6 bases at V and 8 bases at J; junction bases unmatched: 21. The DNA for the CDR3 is TGCGCCAGCAGCCACCCTCATTTTTCGGGGACAGTGTGGGAAAAACTGTTTTTT. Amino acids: CASSHPHFSGTVWEKLFF.

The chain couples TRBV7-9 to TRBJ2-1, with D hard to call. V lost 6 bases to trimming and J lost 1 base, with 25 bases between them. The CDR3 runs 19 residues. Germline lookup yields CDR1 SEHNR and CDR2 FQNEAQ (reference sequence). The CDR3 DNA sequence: TGTGCCAGCAGACCCCAATTTCTCAGTCAGGTTAGGTCCTACAATGAGCAGTTCTTC. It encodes CASRPQFLSQVRSYNEQFF.

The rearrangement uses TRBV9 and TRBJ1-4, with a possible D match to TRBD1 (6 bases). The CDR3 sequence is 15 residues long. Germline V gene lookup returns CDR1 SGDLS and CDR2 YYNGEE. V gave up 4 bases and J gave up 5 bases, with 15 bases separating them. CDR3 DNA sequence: TGTGCCAGCAGCCAAAGGGGACAAAGAAATGAAAAACTGTTTTTT. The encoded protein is CASSQRGQRNEKLFF.

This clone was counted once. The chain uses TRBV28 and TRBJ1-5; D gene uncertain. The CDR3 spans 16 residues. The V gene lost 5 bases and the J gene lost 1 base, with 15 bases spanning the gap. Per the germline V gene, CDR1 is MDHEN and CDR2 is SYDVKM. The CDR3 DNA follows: TGTGCCAGCAGTCCCAAGAGTCCGGGAAGCAATCAGCCCCAGCATTTT. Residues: CASSPKSPGSNQPQHF.

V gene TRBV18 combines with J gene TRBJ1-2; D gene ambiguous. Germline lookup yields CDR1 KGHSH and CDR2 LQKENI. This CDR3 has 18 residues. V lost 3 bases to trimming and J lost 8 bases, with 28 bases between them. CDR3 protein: CASSPIMVVTGVREGYTF. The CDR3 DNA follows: TGTGCCAGCTCACCGATCATGGTCGTTACGGGCGTTCGGGAAGGCTACACCTTC. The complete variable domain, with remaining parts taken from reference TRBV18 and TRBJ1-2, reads NAGVMQNPRHLVRRRGQEARLRCSPMKGHSHVYWYRQLPEEGLKFMVYLQKENIIDESGMPKERFSAEFPKEGPSILRIQQVVRGDSAAYFCASSPIMVVTGVREGYTFGSGTRLTVV.

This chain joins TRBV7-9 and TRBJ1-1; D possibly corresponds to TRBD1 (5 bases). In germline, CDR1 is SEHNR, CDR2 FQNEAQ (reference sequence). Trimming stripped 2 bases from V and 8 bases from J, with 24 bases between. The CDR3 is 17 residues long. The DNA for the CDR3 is TGTGCCAGCAGCTTAACCGAGACAGAGCCCGCTATTAAGGAAGCTTTCTTT. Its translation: CASSLTETEPAIKEAFF. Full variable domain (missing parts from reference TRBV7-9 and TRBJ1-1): DTGVSQNPRHKITKRGQNVTFRCDPISEHNRLYWYRQTLGQGPEFLTYFQNEAQLEKSRLLSDRFSAERPKGSFSTLEIQRTEQGDSAMYLCASSLTETEPAIKEAFFGQGTRLTVV.

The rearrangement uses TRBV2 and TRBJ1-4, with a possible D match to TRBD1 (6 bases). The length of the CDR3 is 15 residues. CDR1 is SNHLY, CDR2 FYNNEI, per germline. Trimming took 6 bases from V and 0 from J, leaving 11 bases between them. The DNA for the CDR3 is TGTGCCAGCAGGGCCGGACAGACAACTAATGAAAAACTGTTTTTT. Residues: CASRAGQTTNEKLFF.

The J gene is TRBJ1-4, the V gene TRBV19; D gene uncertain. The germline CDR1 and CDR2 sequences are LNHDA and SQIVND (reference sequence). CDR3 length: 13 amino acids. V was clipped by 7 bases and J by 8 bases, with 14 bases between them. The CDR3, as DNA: TGTGCCAGTACGGGTGGAACTGAAGAAAAACTGTTTTTT. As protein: CASTGGTEEKLFF.

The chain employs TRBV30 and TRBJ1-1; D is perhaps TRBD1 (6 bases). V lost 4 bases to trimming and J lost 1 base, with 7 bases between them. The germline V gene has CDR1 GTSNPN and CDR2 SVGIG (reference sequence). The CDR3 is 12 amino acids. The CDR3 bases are TGTGCCTGGACAGGGGCGAACACTGAAGCTTTCTTT. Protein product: CAWTGANTEAFF. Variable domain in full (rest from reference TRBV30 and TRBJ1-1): SQTIHQWPATLVQPVGSPLSLECTVEGTSNPNLYWYRQAAGRGLQLLFYSVGIGQISSEVPQNLSASRPQDRQFILSSKKLLLSDSGFYLCAWTGANTEAFFGQGTRLTVV.

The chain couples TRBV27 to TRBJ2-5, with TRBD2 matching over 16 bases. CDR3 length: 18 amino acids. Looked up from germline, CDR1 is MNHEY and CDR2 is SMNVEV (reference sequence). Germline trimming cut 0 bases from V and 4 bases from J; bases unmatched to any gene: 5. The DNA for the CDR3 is TGTGCCAGCAGTTTATCCGGGACTAGCGGGGGGGCCCGAGAGACCCAGTACTTC. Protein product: CASSLSGTSGGARETQYF.